This T cell receptor beta chain emerged from a study of T-cell memory formation after mild COVID-19. Broader study findings: Second-wave clones reaching peak frequency on day 37 lacked confirmed SARS-CoV-2 specificity. Some clones that responded turned up in pre-infection memory, which suggests that cross-reactive memory joined in.

V lost 1 base and J lost 1, with 14 bases in between. The germline V gene encodes CDR1 SGDLS and CDR2 YYNGEE. The CDR3 extends over 16 amino acids. 5'RACE with constant-segment primers yielded barcoded, UMI-tagged TCR alpha and TCR beta cDNA libraries. TCRdb re-called the 5' RACE reads through MiXCR, storing one row per CDR3 protein. This table holds over 150,000 distinct CDR3 sequences, about a fifth found once. With regard to this clonotype: Its antigen remains unidentified.

The clonotype comes from an adult woman who had mild COVID-19 (a few samples of this study predate the infection). Cell type and time point are not known. This chain connects TRBV9 to TRBJ2-5; D unresolved. Input material: PBMCs or a T cell subset sorted from them (not recorded which). The CDR3 sequence is CASSVKMHPTQETQYF. The CDR3, as DNA: TGTGCCAGCAGCGTAAAGATGCACCCCACCCAAGAGACCCAGTACTTC.